The clone carrying this TCR beta chain was detected only a few times. Clones were read by immunoSEQ multiplex PCR, and TCRdb kept only the in-frame ones, dropping some. Counted here are under 75,000 clones, over 60% occurring once; the ten biggest clones make up about 39%. CDR1 and CDR2 from the germline V gene are SGHKS and YYEKEE (reference sequence). This CDR3 has 13 residues. The V end lost 1 base, the J end lost 7 bases, and 12 bases lay between the germline ends. This entry belongs to a study of cytotoxic CD8 clonotypes in ibrutinib-treated CLL. The chain joins TRBV5-5 to TRBJ2-7, with D unclear. This sequence was found in a human donor with chronic lymphocytic leukemia. The source was PBMCs, collected after 12 months of ibrutinib treatment. CDR3 bases: TGTGCCAGCAGCTTGACATCCCTACGGGAGCAGTACTTC. This translates into CASSLTSLREQYF.